The clone carrying this T cell receptor beta chain occurred a few times. The CDR3 regions of TCR beta were amplified from RNA transcripts. The HTBI set primed first-round TCR CDR3 RT-PCR. TCRdb itself ran the multiplex PCR reads through MiXCR, one entry per CDR3 protein. The sample consists of 560,000 or so distinct CDR3 sequences, about 45% of them appearing once. The source of the sample is a study of T cells in Graves' hyperthyroidism and ophthalmopathy. The CDR3 sequence is 13 residues long. V lost 2 bases and J lost 6, with 11 bases in between. CDR1 SGHTA and CDR2 FQGTGA come from the germline V gene.

Sequencing was performed on peripheral blood or thyroid tissue (not recorded which). The rearrangement joins TRBV7-3 to TRBJ2-7; D unresolved. The clonotype was recovered from a woman between 18 and 29 years old with Graves' hyperthyroidism. The CDR3 DNA follows: TGTGCCAGCAGCTTATTTGGAGCTCCCGAGCAGTACTTC. It encodes CASSLFGAPEQYF.